The 3 T cell receptor beta chains below come from one sample, sequenced in a study of OX40 agonist ivuxolimab in advanced cancers. TCRdb keeps only in-frame clones here, not all; method: immunoSEQ multiplex PCR. The sample records approximately 100,000 clones, around 85% being singletons. This material consisted of CD4+ or CD8+ T cells sorted from blood, taken in a trial of the OX40 agonist ivuxolimab. Receptors originate from an adult with an advanced solid tumor such as melanoma, head and neck, liver or kidney cancer.

Turning to this clone: One end of the junction fails to match germline, which may point to a read error. Other nucleotide sequences from this sample produce the same CDR3. This chain joins TRBV28 and TRBJ2-7; 8 nucleotides agree with TRBD2. This CDR3 is built from 16 residues. The germline V gene encodes CDR1 MDHEN and CDR2 SYDVKM. For the CDR3, the DNA is TGCGCCAGCAACGACCCCGGCGGCGGGGGGTCCTACGAGCAGTACTTC. Its protein product is CASNDPGGGGSYEQYF.

The chain employs TRBV6-1 and TRBJ1-3; D remains unclear. This CDR3 has 14 amino acids. Germline CDR1 reads MNHNS; CDR2 reads SASEGT. The V end lost 6 bases, the J end lost 0 bases, and 9 bases lay between the germline ends. Here the CDR3 reads CASSPGSSGNTIYF. The DNA of the CDR3 is TGTGCCAGCAGCCCGGGGAGCTCTGGAAACACCATATATTTT.

The rearrangement uses TRBV10-1 and TRBJ2-5, with 11 bases matching TRBD1. V lost 8 bases, J lost 5 bases, and 10 bases stayed unmatched. This CDR3 contains 15 residues. Germline V gene lookup returns CDR1 WNHNN and CDR2 SYGVQD (reference sequence). The CDR3 protein is CASGTGTGGLETQYF. For the CDR3, the DNA is TGCGCCAGCGGTACCGGGACAGGGGGACTTGAGACCCAGTACTTC.